This TCR beta chain originates from a study of cytomegalovirus exposure and HLA in healthy donors. Comment on this clone: Its antigen is not identified.

General observations from the study: In a later analysis, at a false discovery rate of 0.05, 17,000 or so TCR beta sequences matched HLA alleles.

The CDR3 is 15 residues long. The germline V and J ends were trimmed by 6 bases and 3 bases, with 12 bases remaining between them. Germline lookup yields CDR1 MNHEY and CDR2 SMNVEV (reference sequence). The study ran its PCR with 60 Vbeta and 13 Jbeta primers. Produced via immunoSEQ multiplex PCR; TCRdb's table is partial and in-frame only. In all, the sample yields about 160,000 clones. The chain employs TRBV27 and TRBJ1-6; D not resolved. The specimen sequenced was PBMCs. The origin of this receptor is a man aged 25-45 years in good health and CMV-seronegative. The CDR3: CASSALHIYNSPLHF. In DNA form, the CDR3 reads TGTGCCAGCAGCGCTCTTCACATCTATAATTCACCCCTCCACTTT.